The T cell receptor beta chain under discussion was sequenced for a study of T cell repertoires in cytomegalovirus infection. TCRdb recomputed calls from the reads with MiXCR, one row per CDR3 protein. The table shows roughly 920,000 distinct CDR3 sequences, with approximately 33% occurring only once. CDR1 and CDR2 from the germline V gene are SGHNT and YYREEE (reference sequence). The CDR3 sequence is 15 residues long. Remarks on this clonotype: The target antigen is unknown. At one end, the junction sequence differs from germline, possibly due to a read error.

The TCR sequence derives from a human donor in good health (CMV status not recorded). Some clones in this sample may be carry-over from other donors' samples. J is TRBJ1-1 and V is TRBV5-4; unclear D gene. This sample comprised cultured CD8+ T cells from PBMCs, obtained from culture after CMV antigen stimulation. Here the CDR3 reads CASSLGSRMNTEALF. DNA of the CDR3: TGTGCCAGCAGCCTCGGCTCCAGGATGAACACTGAAGCTTTGTTT.